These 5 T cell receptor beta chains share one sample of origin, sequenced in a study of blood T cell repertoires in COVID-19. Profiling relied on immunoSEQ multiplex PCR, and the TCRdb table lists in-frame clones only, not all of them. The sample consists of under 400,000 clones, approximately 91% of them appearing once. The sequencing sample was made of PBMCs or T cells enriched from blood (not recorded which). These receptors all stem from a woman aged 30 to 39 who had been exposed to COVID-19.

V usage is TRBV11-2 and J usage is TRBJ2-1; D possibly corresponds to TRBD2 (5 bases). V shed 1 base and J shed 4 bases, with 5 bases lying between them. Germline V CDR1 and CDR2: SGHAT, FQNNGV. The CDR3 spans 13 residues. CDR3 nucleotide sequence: TGTGCCAGCAGCTTAGGGGAGTACAATGAGCAGTTCTTC. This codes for CASSLGEYNEQFF.

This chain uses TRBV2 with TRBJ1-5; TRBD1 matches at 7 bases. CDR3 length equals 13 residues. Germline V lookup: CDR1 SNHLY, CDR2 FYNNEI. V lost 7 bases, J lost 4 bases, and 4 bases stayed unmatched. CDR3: CASNRDRNQPQHF. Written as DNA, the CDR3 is TGTGCCAGCAACCGGGACAGAAATCAGCCCCAGCATTTT.

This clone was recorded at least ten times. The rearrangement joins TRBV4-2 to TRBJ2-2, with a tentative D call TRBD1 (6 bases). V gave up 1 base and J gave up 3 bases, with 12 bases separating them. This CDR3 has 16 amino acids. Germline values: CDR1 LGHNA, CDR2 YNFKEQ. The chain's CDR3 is CASSQGARGYTGELFF. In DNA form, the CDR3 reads TGTGCCAGCAGCCAAGGGGCCAGGGGATACACCGGGGAGCTGTTTTTT.

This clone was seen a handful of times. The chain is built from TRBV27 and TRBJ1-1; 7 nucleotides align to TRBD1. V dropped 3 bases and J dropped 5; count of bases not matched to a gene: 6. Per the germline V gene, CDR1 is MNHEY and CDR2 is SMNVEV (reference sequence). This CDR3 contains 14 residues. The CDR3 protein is CASSFDRVLTEAFF. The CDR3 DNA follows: TGTGCCAGCAGTTTCGACAGGGTATTAACTGAAGCTTTCTTT.

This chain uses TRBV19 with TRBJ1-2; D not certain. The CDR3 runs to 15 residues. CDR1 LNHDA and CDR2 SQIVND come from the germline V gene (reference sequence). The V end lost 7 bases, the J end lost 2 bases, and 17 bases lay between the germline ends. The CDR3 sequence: CASTPGRGQNYGYTF. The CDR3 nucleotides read TGTGCCAGTACGCCCGGACGCGGGCAGAACTATGGCTACACCTTC. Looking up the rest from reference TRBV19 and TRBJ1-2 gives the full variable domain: DGGITQSPKYLFRKEGQNVTLSCEQNLNHDAMYWYRQDPGQGLRLIYYSQIVNDFQKGDIAEGYSVSREKKESFPLTVTSAQKNPTAFYLCASTPGRGQNYGYTFGSGTRLTVV.